This record concerns one TCR beta chain sequence. Its antigen is as yet unknown. The data were taken from a study of T cells in Graves' hyperthyroidism and ophthalmopathy. Study-wide results and caveats: From stable hyperthyroidism, ophthalmopathy was set apart by a 13 V-J model.

Researchers amplified the TCR beta CDR3 regions from RNA transcripts. TCR CDR3 regions were first amplified by RT-PCR with HTBI primers. TCRdb called the multiplex PCR reads again in MiXCR, with one record for every CDR3 protein. The table shows some 500,000 distinct CDR3 sequences, with approximately 15% occurring only once. No progression to ophthalmopathy during 18 months of follow-up defined stable disease. Hyperthyroidism had been newly diagnosed in patients aged 18 to 65, and its duration was under 2 months. The germline CDR1 and CDR2 sequences are DFQATT and SNEGSKA (reference sequence). After removal of 0 bases from V and 0 bases from J, the junction contained 9 bases not matched to a gene. The CDR3 consists of 17 residues.

This receptor was taken from a woman younger than 35 with Graves' hyperthyroidism. The gene calls are TRBV20-1 and TRBJ1-2, with 8 bases that match TRBD1. Sequenced input: blood. The CDR3 DNA reads as TGCAGTGCTAGAGACCGGGACAGGTTTAAGACTAACTATGGCTACACCTTC. This translates into CSARDRDRFKTNYGYTF.